The present T cell receptor (beta chain) was sequenced within a study of blood T cells in healthy people across ages. This CDR3 has 11 residues. Germline CDR1 is DFQATT and CDR2 is SNEGSKA (reference sequence). About this clonotype: This clone may be a read error of a much larger clone one base away.

Together with a sample-barcoded 5' primer, a J-beta primer mix was included in a second PCR lasting roughly 6 to 12 cycles. TCRdb processed the 5' RACE reads anew with MiXCR; each CDR3 protein has one entry. The table lists 1.5 million to 2 million distinct CDR3 sequences, 28% of them singletons. This rearrangement joins TRBV20-1 to TRBJ2-1, with a weak D call TRBD1 (5 bases). The sequence was collected from a woman in her twenties or thirties in good health. The sequenced sample was blood. The CDR3 region is CSASRGNEQLF. DNA for the CDR3: TGCAGTGCTTCTAGGGGCAATGAGCAGTTATTC.